This TCR beta chain was retrieved from a study of regulatory T cells in long-lasting Graves disease. This clonotype was picked up many times. V lost 2 bases and J 2 bases, leaving 11 bases between the germline ends. This CDR3 is 15 amino acids long. In germline, CDR1 is SGHTA, CDR2 FQGTGA. Arm-PCR of CDR3 regions and iRepertoire HTBI primers were used to build TCR beta libraries. A single record per CDR3 protein comes from TCRdb applying MiXCR to the multiplex PCR reads. Of roughly 410,000 distinct CDR3 sequences listed, approximately 16% are singletons. Time point in this sample: newly diagnosed GD, antithyroid drugs for less than 3 months. The TCR library was prepared using RNA isolated from PBMCs. A further study also used this sample, focusing on T cells in Graves' hyperthyroidism and ophthalmopathy.

V usage is TRBV7-3 and J usage is TRBJ2-3; a weak D match, TRBD2 (7 bases). Here the sequenced sample was peripheral blood mononuclear cells (PBMCs), taken at new diagnosis, from a patient treated with antithyroid drugs. This clonotype was sampled from a woman in her thirties or forties with Graves disease. The CDR3, as DNA: TGTGCCAGCAGCTTAGGGGGGGGCAACACAGATACGCAGTATTTT. It specifies CASSLGGGNTDTQYF.